Included here is one T cell receptor beta chain sequence, with context. The antigen is not known. The data originate from a study of spatial heterogeneity in lung cancer. Turning to the study itself: Researchers sequenced follow-up PBMC samples if they had them, and these came a median of about 2 years after resection. Study-wide results and limits: Blood contained ubiquitous expanded tumor TCRs more at resection than at follow-up.

Specified time point: blood at routine non-recurrence follow-up after resection. Frozen PBMC, nontumor lung or tumor provided whole RNA, which was sequenced unsorted. Individual TCR cDNA molecules each bore their own unique molecular identifier. A single record per CDR3 protein comes from TCRdb applying MiXCR to the 5' RACE reads. The table includes roughly 120,000 distinct CDR3 sequences, more than 10% detected once. The junction had 9 bases not matched to a gene; V was cut back by 1 base and J by 4 bases. CDR1 LGHNA and CDR2 YNFKEQ come from the germline V gene. The CDR3 has 17 amino acids. The chain recombines TRBV4-2 with TRBJ1-2, with TRBD1 identical over 10 bases. Here the sequenced sample was PBMCs, taken at follow-up. The sequence was obtained from a male donor with early-stage non-small cell lung cancer. DNA for the CDR3: TGTGCCAGCAGCCAAGGGACAGGGGGAACGATGCCCTATGGCTACACCTTC. Its translation: CASSQGTGGTMPYGYTF.